This T cell receptor beta chain derives from a study of shared T cell receptors in the human thymus. The V gene's germline CDR1 is SGHDT and CDR2 YYEEEE. CDR3 size: 15 residues. With V trimmed by 9 bases and J by 6 bases, 13 bases remained unmatched. The protocol was immunoSEQ multiplex PCR, while the TCRdb copy is restricted to in-frame clones and leaves out a portion. Of under 700,000 clones in the sample, approximately 78% were seen once. These sequences were also reported in another study, on human thymus T cells.

This TCR was sampled from a boy under two years old with a congenital heart defect. The material sequenced was thymocytes. V is TRBV5-6 and J is TRBJ2-1; TRBD1 agrees at 9 bases. The CDR3 DNA reads TGTGCCACCGAACTTTTGGGACAGGGTAGCAATGAGCAGTTCTTC. It specifies CATELLGQGSNEQFF.